This paragraph reports one T cell receptor (beta chain). Its antigen is not identified. These data belong to a study of radiotherapy plus CTLA-4 blockade in lung cancer. Study-wide context: Disease control reached about 28%, with objective responses in 15% to 20%. Findings and caveats of the study: TCR clones from tumors expanded in blood after radiotherapy plus ipilimumab. Best predicting response, reportedly, were early blood T cell clone dynamics, with interferon-beta.

The data were produced by immunoSEQ multiplex PCR, yet TCRdb's version contains in-frame clones alone and is incomplete. Of tens of thousands of clones listed, about four fifths are singletons. Germline V lookup: CDR1 LNHDA, CDR2 SQIVND (reference sequence). The CDR3 totals 14 residues. Trimming pared 6 bases from V and 0 bases from J, leaving 10 bases between. Sequencing was performed on peripheral blood, taken from a patient treated with radiotherapy plus ipilimumab. The chain employs TRBV19 and TRBJ2-3; D is uncertain. This clonotype was sampled from a human donor with non-small cell lung cancer who had stable disease on radiotherapy plus ipilimumab. CDR3 sequence (DNA): TGTGCCAGTAGGGACGGAGTTAGCACAGATACGCAGTATTTT. This sequence encodes CASRDGVSTDTQYF.